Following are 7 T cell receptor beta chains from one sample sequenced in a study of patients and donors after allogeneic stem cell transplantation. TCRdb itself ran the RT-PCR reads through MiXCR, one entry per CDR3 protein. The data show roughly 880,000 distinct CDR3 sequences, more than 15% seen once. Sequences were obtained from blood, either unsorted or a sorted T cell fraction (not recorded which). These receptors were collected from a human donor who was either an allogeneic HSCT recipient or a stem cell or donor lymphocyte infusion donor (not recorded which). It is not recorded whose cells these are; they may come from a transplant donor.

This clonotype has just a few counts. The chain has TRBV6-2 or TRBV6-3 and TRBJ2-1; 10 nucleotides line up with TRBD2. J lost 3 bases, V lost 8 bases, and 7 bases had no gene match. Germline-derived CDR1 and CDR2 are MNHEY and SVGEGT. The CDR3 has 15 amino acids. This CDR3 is CASGYGTSVYNEQFF. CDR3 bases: TGTGCCAGCGGCTACGGGACTAGCGTCTACAATGAGCAGTTCTTC.

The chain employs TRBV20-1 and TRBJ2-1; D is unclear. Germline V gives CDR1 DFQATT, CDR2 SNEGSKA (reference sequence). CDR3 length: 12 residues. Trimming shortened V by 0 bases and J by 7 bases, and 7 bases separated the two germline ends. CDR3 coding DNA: TGCAGTGCTAGAGAAACTCTGAATGAGCAGTTCTTC. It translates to CSARETLNEQFF.

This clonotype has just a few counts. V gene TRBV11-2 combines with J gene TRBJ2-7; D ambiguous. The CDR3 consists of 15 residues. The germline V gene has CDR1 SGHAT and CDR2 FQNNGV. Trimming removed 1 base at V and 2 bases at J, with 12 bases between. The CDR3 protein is CASSLGVAVPYEQYF. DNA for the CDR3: TGTGCCAGCAGCTTAGGGGTCGCGGTCCCCTACGAGCAGTACTTC.

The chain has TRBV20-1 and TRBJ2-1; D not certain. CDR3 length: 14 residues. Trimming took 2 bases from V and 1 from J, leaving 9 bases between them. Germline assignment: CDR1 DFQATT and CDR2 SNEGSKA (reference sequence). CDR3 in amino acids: CSARKGQSYNEQFF. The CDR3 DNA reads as TGCAGTGCTAGAAAGGGCCAGTCCTACAATGAGCAGTTCTTC.

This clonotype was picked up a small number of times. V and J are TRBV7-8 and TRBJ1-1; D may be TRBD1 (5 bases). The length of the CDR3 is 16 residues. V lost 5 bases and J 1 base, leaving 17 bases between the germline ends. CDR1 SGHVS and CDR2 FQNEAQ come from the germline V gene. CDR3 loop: CASSPLGGGSNTEAFF. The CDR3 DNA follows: TGTGCCAGCAGCCCGCTTGGCGGGGGTTCGAACACTGAAGCTTTCTTT.

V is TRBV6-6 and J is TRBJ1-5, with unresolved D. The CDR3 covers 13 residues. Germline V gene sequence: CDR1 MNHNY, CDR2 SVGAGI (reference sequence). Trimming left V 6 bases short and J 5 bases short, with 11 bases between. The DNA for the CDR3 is TGTGCCAGCAGAGGAAGTGGGGATCAGCCCCAGCATTTT. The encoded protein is CASRGSGDQPQHF.

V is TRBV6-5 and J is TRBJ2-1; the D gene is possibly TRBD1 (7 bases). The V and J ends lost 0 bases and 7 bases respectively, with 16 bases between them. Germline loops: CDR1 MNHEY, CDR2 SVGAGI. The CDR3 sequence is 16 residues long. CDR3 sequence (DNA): TGTGCCAGCAGTTACTCCTGGCAGGGGGGAAAGAATGAGCAGTTCTTC. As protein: CASSYSWQGGKNEQFF.